The clone carrying this TCR beta chain was picked up many times. The data are from a study of neurological immune-mediated disorders. One entry per CDR3 protein, called by TCRdb with MiXCR from the 5' RACE reads. The sample contains about 80,000 distinct CDR3 sequences, approximately 9.4% of which appear only once. Sequenced sample: PBMCs. The clonotype was recovered from a man aged 50 to 60 in good health.

The CDR3 DNA reads TGCAGTGCGACCCCGGCGGACCGGGAGACCCAGTACTTC. Amino acids: CSATPADRETQYF. The V call is TRBV20-1, the J call TRBJ2-5; D uncertain. The V gene's germline CDR1 is DFQATT and CDR2 SNEGSKA (reference sequence). The germline V and J ends were trimmed by 6 bases and 5 bases, with 16 bases remaining between them. The CDR3 extends over 13 amino acids.